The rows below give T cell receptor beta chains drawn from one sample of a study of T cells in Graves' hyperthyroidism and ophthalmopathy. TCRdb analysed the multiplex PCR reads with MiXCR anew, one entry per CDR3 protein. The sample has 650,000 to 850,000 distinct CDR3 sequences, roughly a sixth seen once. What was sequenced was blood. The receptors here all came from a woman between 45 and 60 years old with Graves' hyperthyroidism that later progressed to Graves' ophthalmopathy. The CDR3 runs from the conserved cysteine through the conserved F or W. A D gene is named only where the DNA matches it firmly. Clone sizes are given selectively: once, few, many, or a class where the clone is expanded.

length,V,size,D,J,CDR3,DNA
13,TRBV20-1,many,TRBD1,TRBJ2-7,CSASKDRAYEQYF,TGCAGTGCTTCTAAGGACAGGGCCTACGAGCAGTACTTC
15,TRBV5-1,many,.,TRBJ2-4,CASRTGPEAKNIQYF,TGCGCCAGCAGAACGGGCCCCGAAGCCAAAAACATTCAGTACTTC
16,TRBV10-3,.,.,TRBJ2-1,CAISESYGSSYNEQFF,TGTGCCATCAGTGAGTCGTACGGGAGCTCCTACAATGAGCAGTTCTTC
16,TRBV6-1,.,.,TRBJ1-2,CASAPNGGGLNYGYTF,TGTGCCAGCGCACCCAATGGGGGTGGCCTAAACTATGGCTACACCTTC
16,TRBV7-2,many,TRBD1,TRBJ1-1,CASDLFRQGSGTEAFF,TGTGCCAGCGACCTATTTCGACAGGGATCGGGCACTGAAGCTTTCTTT
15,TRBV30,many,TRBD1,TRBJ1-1,CAWIGTGGRNTEAFF,TGTGCCTGGATTGGGACAGGTGGGAGGAACACTGAAGCTTTCTTT
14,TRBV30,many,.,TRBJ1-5,CAWSVGRGNQPQHF,TGTGCCTGGAGTGTAGGTCGCGGCAATCAGCCCCAGCATTTT
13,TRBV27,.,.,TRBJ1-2,CASRWQGGYGYTF,TGTGCCAGCAGGTGGCAGGGTGGTTATGGCTACACCTTC
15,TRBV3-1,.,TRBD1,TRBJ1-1,CASSNTGAYGTEAFF,TGTGCCAGCAGCAACACAGGGGCTTACGGCACTGAAGCTTTCTTT
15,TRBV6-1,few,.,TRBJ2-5,CASSFGRILEETQYF,TGTGCCAGCAGTTTTGGCAGAATCCTAGAAGAGACCCAGTACTTC
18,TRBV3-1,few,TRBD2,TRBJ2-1,CASSHPPTSGGTYNEQFF,TGTGCCAGCAGCCACCCCCCGACTAGCGGGGGAACCTACAATGAGCAGTTCTTC
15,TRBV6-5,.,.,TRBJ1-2,CASSYSMRDNYGYTF,TGTGCCAGCAGTTACTCGATGAGAGACAACTATGGCTACACCTTC
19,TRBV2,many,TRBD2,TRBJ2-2,CASSGPPSGERGDTGELFF,TGTGCCAGCAGTGGGCCCCCTTCGGGGGAGCGGGGGGACACCGGGGAGCTGTTTTTT
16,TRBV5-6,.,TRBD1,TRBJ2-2,CASSPERNRGLGELFF,TGTGCCAGCAGCCCGGAGCGGAACAGGGGGCTCGGGGAGCTGTTTTTT
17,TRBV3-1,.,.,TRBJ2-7,CASSPRPSGMVLYEQYF,TGTGCCAGCAGCCCCCGCCCGAGTGGGATGGTTCTTTACGAGCAGTACTTC
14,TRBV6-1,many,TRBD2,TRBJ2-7,CASSVAGPNYEQYF,TGTGCCAGCAGTGTAGCGGGACCTAACTACGAGCAGTACTTC
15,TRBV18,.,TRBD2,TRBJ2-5,CASSRGGFFQETQYF,TGTGCCAGCTCACGGGGGGGTTTCTTCCAAGAGACCCAGTACTTC
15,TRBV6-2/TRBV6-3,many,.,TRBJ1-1,CASSYYLDGGTEAFF,TGTGCCAGCAGTTACTATCTGGACGGGGGCACTGAAGCTTTCTTT
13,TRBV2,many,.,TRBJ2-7,CASSEGPNNEQYF,TGTGCCAGCAGTGAAGGCCCCAACAACGAGCAGTACTTC
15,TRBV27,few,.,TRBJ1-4,CASSLSYRANEKLFF,TGTGCCAGCAGTTTATCGTACAGAGCTAATGAAAAACTGTTTTTT
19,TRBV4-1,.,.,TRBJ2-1,CASSRRSFGQGNSYNEQFF,TGCGCCAGCAGCCGACGATCCTTCGGGCAGGGTAATTCCTACAATGAGCAGTTCTTC
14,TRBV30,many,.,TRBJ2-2,CAWSVHRFTGELFF,TGTGCCTGGAGTGTGCACAGATTCACCGGGGAGCTGTTTTTT
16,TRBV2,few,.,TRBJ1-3,CASSDLDKTAGNTIYF,TGTGCCAGCAGTGATCTGGACAAAACGGCTGGAAACACCATATATTTT
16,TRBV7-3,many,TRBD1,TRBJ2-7,CASSRGGGQGTNEQYF,TGTGCCAGCAGCAGAGGTGGCGGACAGGGAACCAACGAGCAGTACTTC
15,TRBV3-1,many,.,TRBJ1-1,CASSQEPGAGTEAFF,TGTGCCAGCAGCCAAGAACCGGGGGCTGGGACTGAAGCTTTCTTT
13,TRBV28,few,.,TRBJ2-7,CASESPISYEQYF,TGTGCCAGCGAAAGTCCTATCTCCTACGAGCAGTACTTC
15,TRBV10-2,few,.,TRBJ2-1,CASSELGAPYNEQFF,TGCGCCAGCAGTGAGTTGGGGGCCCCCTACAATGAGCAGTTCTTC
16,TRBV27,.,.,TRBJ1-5,CASSLFMSGEGQPQHF,TGTGCCAGCAGTTTATTTATGTCGGGGGAAGGGCAGCCCCAGCATTTT
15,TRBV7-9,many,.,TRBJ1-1,CASSSGMVLNTEAFF,TGTGCCAGCAGCTCTGGCATGGTGTTGAACACTGAAGCTTTCTTT
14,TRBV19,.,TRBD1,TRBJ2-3,CASSIRTGQNTQYF,TGTGCCAGTAGTATCCGGACAGGGCAAAATACGCAGTATTTT
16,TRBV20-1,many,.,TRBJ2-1,CSARLRGGSSYNEQFF,TGCAGTGCTAGATTGCGTGGGGGGAGCTCCTACAATGAGCAGTTCTTC
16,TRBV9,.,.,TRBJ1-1,CASSVGTAVNEIEAFF,TGTGCCAGCAGCGTAGGGACAGCGGTAAATGAGATTGAAGCTTTCTTT
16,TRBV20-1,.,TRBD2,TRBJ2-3,CSATGTSGGLLATQYF,TGCAGTGCAACCGGGACTAGCGGGGGGCTTCTAGCTACGCAGTATTTT
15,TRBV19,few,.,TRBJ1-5,CASSIEIRGSSPQHF,TGTGCCAGTAGTATAGAAATCAGGGGATCTTCGCCCCAGCATTTT
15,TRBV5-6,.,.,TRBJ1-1,CASSLAADWNTEAFF,TGTGCCAGCAGCTTGGCAGCAGACTGGAACACTGAAGCTTTCTTT
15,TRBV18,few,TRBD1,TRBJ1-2,CASSPKDRGLYGYTF,TGTGCCAGCTCACCTAAGGACAGGGGGCTCTATGGCTACACCTTC
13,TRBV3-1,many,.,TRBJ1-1,CASSQYGGRGAFF,TGTGCCAGCAGCCAATACGGGGGCAGGGGAGCTTTCTTT
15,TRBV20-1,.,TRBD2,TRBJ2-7,CSAREGLAGFYEQYF,TGCAGTGCTAGAGAGGGACTAGCGGGCTTCTACGAGCAGTACTTC
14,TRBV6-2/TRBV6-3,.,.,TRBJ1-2,CASSYEAVSYGYTF,TGTGCCAGCAGTTACGAGGCTGTCTCTTATGGCTACACCTTC
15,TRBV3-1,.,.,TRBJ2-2,CASSQARPGPGELFF,TGTGCCAGCAGCCAAGCACGCCCCGGCCCCGGGGAGCTGTTTTTT
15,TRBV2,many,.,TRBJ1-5,CASSEELLVGQPQHF,TGTGCCAGCAGTGAGGAGTTGCTAGTAGGACAGCCCCAGCATTTT
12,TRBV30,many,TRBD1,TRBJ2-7,CAWRQGEHEQYF,TGTGCCTGGCGACAGGGGGAACACGAGCAGTACTTC
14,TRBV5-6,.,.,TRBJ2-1,CASSWSSSYNEQFF,TGTGCCAGCAGCTGGTCTAGCTCCTACAATGAGCAGTTCTTC
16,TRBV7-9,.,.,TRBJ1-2,CASTREVALSNYGYTF,TGTGCCAGCACCCGGGAGGTCGCTTTGAGTAACTATGGCTACACCTTC
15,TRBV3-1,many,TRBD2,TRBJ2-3,CASSQEGGGTDTQYF,TGTGCCAGCAGCCAAGAAGGCGGGGGAACAGATACGCAGTATTTT